These 11 T cell receptor beta chains were all obtained from the same sample, sequenced in a study of cytomegalovirus exposure and HLA in healthy donors. PCR amplification relied on 60 Vbeta primers (plus 13 Jbeta primers). Sequencing was performed with immunoSEQ multiplex PCR; in TCRdb, only in-frame clones are kept and a portion is missing. The table records under 150,000 clones, around 81% of them present only once. The sample consisted of PBMCs. All receptors come from a woman between 45 and 65 years old in good health and CMV-seronegative.

This rearrangement joins TRBV30 to TRBJ1-1; weak D call: TRBD1 (6 bases). Germline values: CDR1 GTSNPN, CDR2 SVGIG (reference sequence). With 3 bases removed from V and 5 bases from J, the gap between germline ends came to 13 bases. The CDR3 runs 13 residues. CDR3 coding DNA: TGTGCCTGGAGCCTCTACGACAGGACTGAAGCTTTCTTT. Translated: CAWSLYDRTEAFF.

This clone occurred a few times. The rearrangement uses TRBV7-9 and TRBJ1-1; no reliable D call. Germline values: CDR1 SEHNR, CDR2 FQNEAQ (reference sequence). V lost 5 bases to trimming and J lost 1 base, with 11 bases between them. This CDR3 spans 14 amino acids. The CDR3 is CASSIGNRNTEAFF. The CDR3 nucleotides read TGTGCCAGCAGCATAGGTAACAGGAACACTGAAGCTTTCTTT.

J is TRBJ1-3 and V is TRBV7-9; 7 bases are shared with TRBD1. The germline V gene encodes CDR1 SEHNR and CDR2 FQNEAQ (reference sequence). This CDR3 region has 14 residues. The junction had 0 bases not matched to a gene; V was cut back by 3 bases and J by 1 base. CDR3 DNA: TGTGCCAGCAGCTTGACAGGGTCTGGAAACACCATATATTTT. As protein: CASSLTGSGNTIYF.

Here the CDR3 reads CASSLLSSGSGDEQFF. The CDR3 region has the DNA TGTGCCAGCAGCTTGTTATCTAGCGGGAGCGGCGATGAGCAGTTCTTC. The chain is built from TRBV5-6 and TRBJ2-1; 10 bases agree with TRBD2. The J segment lost 8 bases and the V segment lost 1 base, leaving 9 bases of the junction unmatched. This CDR3 has 16 amino acids. Germline lookup yields CDR1 SGHDT and CDR2 YYEEEE.

The chain links TRBV7-3 to TRBJ2-3, with 7 bases lining up with TRBD1. The germline CDR1 and CDR2 sequences are SGHTA and FQGTGA. V shed 8 bases and J 8 bases; nucleotides not matched to a gene: 7. The CDR3 extends over 12 amino acids. DNA of the CDR3: TGTGCCAGCGCCCTAGGGGACAGTACGCAGTATTTT. Encoded protein: CASALGDSTQYF.

The rearrangement joins TRBV4-3 to TRBJ1-5; maybe TRBD1 (5 bases). Germline CDR1 LGHNA, CDR2 YSLEER. The CDR3 has 15 amino acids. The V gene lost 0 bases and the J gene lost 3 bases, with 9 bases spanning the gap. CDR3 in DNA: TGCGCCAGCAGCCAAGATGCGGGGGTCAATCAGCCCCAGCATTTT. It encodes CASSQDAGVNQPQHF.

This sequence joins TRBV7-3 and TRBJ2-1; no clear D gene. Germline V gene sequence: CDR1 SGHTA, CDR2 FQGTGA. V was cut by 3 bases and J by 7 bases, with 13 bases left in between. The CDR3 sequence is 14 residues long. For the CDR3, the DNA is TGTGCCAGCAGCTTTGCGCTAATCTCTAATGAGCAGTTCTTC. Its protein product is CASSFALISNEQFF.

The chain uses TRBV11-3 and TRBJ2-7; D gene ambiguous. From germline, CDR1 is SGHNT and CDR2 YENEEA. V lost 1 base, J lost 2 bases, and 6 bases lay in between. There are 13 residues in the CDR3. CDR3 coding DNA: TGTGCCAGCAGCTTAGGGGCCCCCTACGAGCAGTACTTC. Its protein is CASSLGAPYEQYF.

This chain uses TRBV6-6 with TRBJ1-5; perhaps TRBD1 as D (6 bases). CDR1 is MNHNY and CDR2 is SVGAGI in the germline V gene (reference sequence). This CDR3 spans 15 amino acids. Trimming removed 2 bases from V and 11 bases from J, with 19 bases in between. The CDR3 region has the DNA TGTGCCAGCAGTTACGCCCCCGTACAGGGTAGGGCCCAGCATTTT. This sequence encodes CASSYAPVQGRAQHF.

This clone showed up just a few times. The germline gene is not matched at one end of the junction; a read error may be the cause. The CDR3 loop reads CASTLRQGINTEAFF. As DNA, the CDR3 is TGTGCCAGCACCTTAAGACAGGGAATCAACACTGAAGCTTTCTTT. The chain links TRBV7-9 to TRBJ1-1; 7 positions agree with TRBD1. The CDR3 extends over 15 amino acids. Germline V gives CDR1 SEHNR, CDR2 FQNEAQ (reference sequence).

The count of this clone is one. The chain is built from TRBV9 and TRBJ1-1; TRBD1 is a possible D gene (6 bases). V lost 1 base, J lost 3 bases, and 13 bases lay in between. The CDR3 has 15 residues. CDR1 SGDLS and CDR2 YYNGEE come from the germline V gene. CDR3 sequence (DNA): TGTGCCAGCAGCGTAAGGGCAGGGGCGGACACTGAAGCTTTCTTT. Translating gives CASSVRAGADTEAFF.